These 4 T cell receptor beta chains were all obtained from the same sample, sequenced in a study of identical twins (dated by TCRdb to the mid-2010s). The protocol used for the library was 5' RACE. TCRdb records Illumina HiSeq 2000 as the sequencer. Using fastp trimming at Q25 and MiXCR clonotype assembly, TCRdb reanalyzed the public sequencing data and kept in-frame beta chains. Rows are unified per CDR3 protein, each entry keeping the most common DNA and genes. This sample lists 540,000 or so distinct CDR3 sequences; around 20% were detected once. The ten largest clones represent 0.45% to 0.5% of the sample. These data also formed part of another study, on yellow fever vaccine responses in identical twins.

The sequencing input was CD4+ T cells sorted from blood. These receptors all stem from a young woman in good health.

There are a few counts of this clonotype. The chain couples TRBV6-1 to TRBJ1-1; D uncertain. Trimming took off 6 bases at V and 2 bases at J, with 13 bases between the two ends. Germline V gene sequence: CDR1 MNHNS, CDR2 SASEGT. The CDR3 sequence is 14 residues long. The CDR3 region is CASRTLTGNTEAFF. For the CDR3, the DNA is TGTGCCAGCAGGACCCTGACGGGAAACACTGAAGCTTTCTTT.

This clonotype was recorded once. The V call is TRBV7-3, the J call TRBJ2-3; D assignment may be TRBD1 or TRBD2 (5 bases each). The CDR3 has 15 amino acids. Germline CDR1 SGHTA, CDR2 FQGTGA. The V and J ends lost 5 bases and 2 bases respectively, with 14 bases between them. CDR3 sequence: CASSPRRGATDTQYF. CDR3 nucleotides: TGTGCCAGCAGCCCTCGACGAGGGGCCACAGATACGCAGTATTTT.

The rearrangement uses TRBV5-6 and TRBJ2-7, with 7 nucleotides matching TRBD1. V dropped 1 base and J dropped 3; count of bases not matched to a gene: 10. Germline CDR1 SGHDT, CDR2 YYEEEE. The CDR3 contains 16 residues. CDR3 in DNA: TGTGCCAGCAGCTTGAACCCCGGGACAGCCAGCTACGAGCAGTACGTC. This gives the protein CASSLNPGTASYEQYV.

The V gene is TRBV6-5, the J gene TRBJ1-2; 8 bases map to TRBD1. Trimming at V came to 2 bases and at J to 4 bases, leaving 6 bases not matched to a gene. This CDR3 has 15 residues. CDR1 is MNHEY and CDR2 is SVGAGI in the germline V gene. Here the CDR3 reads CASSYTGTGSYGYTF. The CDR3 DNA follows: TGTGCCAGCAGTTACACCGGGACAGGATCCTATGGCTACACCTTC.